One and the same sample provided the 17 T cell receptor beta chains below, sequenced in a study of blood T cell repertoires in COVID-19. Here immunoSEQ multiplex PCR was the method, and the copy in TCRdb shows in-frame clones only, minus some. The data contain 130,000 to 150,000 clones, over 80% of them singletons. The source material was peripheral blood. These receptors were taken from a woman aged 50 to 65 with acute or convalescent COVID-19.

V is TRBV9 and J is TRBJ2-7, with TRBD2 matching 12 bases. The J segment lost 4 bases and the V segment lost 2 bases, leaving 13 bases of the junction unmatched. The CDR3 loop spans 18 amino acids. In germline, CDR1 is SGDLS, CDR2 YYNGEE. The CDR3 bases are TGTGCCAGCAGCGTGGCAGGTTCCTCGGGGACTAGCGGGTACGAGCAGTACTTC. It codes for CASSVAGSSGTSGYEQYF.

This clone was picked up a small number of times. The V gene is TRBV3-1 (or the pseudogene TRBV3-2), the J gene TRBJ1-6; tentative D call: TRBD1 (5 bases). The CDR3 runs to 16 residues. Germline V gives CDR1 LGHDT, CDR2 YNNKEL (reference sequence). Trimming removed 1 base from V and 0 bases from J, with 7 bases in between. The CDR3 DNA follows: TGTGCCAGCAGCCAAGCCGACAGCTCCTATAATTCACCCCTCCACTTT. Translating gives CASSQADSSYNSPLHF.

This chain connects TRBV5-4 to TRBJ2-3, with 9 bases that match TRBD2. V shed 1 base and J 6 bases; nucleotides not matched to a gene: 3. There are 14 residues in the CDR3. Germline lookup yields CDR1 SGHNT and CDR2 YYREEE (reference sequence). The CDR3 loop is CASSLWREGDTQYF. CDR3 nucleotides: TGTGCCAGCAGCTTGTGGCGGGAGGGCGATACGCAGTATTTT.

The chain couples TRBV5-1 to TRBJ1-6; the match to TRBD1 covers 9 bases. The CDR3 runs 14 residues. Trimming at V came to 5 bases and at J to 7 bases, leaving 4 bases not matched to a gene. Looked up from germline, CDR1 is SGHRS and CDR2 is YFSETQ. The CDR3 loop is CASSPDRGNSPLHF. The CDR3 bases are TGCGCCAGCAGTCCGGACAGGGGAAATTCACCCCTCCACTTT. Combining the CDR3 with reference TRBV5-1 and TRBJ1-6 gives the whole variable domain KAGVTQTPRYLIKTRGQQVTLSCSPISGHRSVSWYQQTPGQGLQFLFEYFSETQRNKGNFPGRFSGRQFSNSRSEMNVSTLELGDSALYLCASSPDRGNSPLHFGNGTRLTVT.

V gene TRBV12-5 combines with J gene TRBJ1-4; 10 bases match TRBD1. Germline V CDR1 and CDR2: LGHNT, FRNRAP. J gave up 8 bases and V 5 bases, and 5 bases lay outside the gene matches. The CDR3 runs 14 residues. CDR3 protein: CASGQGQGREKLFF. Written as DNA, the CDR3 is TGTGCTAGTGGTCAGGGACAGGGGAGAGAAAAACTGTTTTTT.

This chain connects TRBV3-1 (or the pseudogene TRBV3-2) to TRBJ2-1, with 7 bases identical to TRBD2. CDR3 length: 16 amino acids. Per germline, CDR1 LGHDT and CDR2 YNNKEL (reference sequence). J lost 9 bases, V lost 0 bases, and 11 bases had no gene match. CDR3 sequence (DNA): TGTGCCAGCAGCCAAGAATGGGGGAGGGCCAGTGGTGAGCAGTTCTTC. This translates into CASSQEWGRASGEQFF.

The chain employs TRBV2 and TRBJ2-2, with 7 nucleotides matching TRBD2. The CDR3 loop spans 16 amino acids. V was pared by 3 bases and J by 0 bases, with 4 bases of the junction left unmatched. CDR1 and CDR2 (germline): SNHLY, FYNNEI. CDR3 sequence reads: CASSERGGSNTGELFF. CDR3 nucleotide sequence: TGTGCCAGCAGTGAGAGGGGAGGGTCGAACACCGGGGAGCTGTTTTTT.

V gene TRBV15 combines with J gene TRBJ1-4, with 7 nucleotides matching TRBD1. Germline lookup yields CDR1 LNHNV and CDR2 YYDKDF (reference sequence). This CDR3 contains 16 residues. J was trimmed by 2 bases and V by 0 bases; bases with no gene match: 3. CDR3: CATSRDRGGTNEKLFF. As DNA, the CDR3 is TGTGCCACCAGCAGAGATCGAGGGGGCACTAATGAAAAACTGTTTTTT. Full variable domain (missing parts from reference TRBV15 and TRBJ1-4): DAMVIQNPRYQVTQFGKPVTLSCSQTLNHNVMYWYQQKSSQAPKLLFHYYDKDFNNEADTPDNFQSRRPNTSFCFLDIRSPGLGDTAMYLCATSRDRGGTNEKLFFGSGTQLSVL.

The chain carries TRBV5-1 and TRBJ1-5; TRBD1 matches 7 bases. Trimming took 0 bases from V and 0 from J; bases not matched to a gene: 3. The CDR3 spans 16 residues. From germline, CDR1 is SGHRS and CDR2 YFSETQ. The CDR3, as DNA: TGCGCCAGCAGCTTGGGGACAGGTAATAGCAATCAGCCCCAGCATTTT. Translating gives CASSLGTGNSNQPQHF.

This rearrangement joins TRBV21-1 to TRBJ2-2; the DNA was not compared with TRBD1, the D call given in the table. TRBV21-1 is termed a pseudogene. The CDR3 runs to 16 residues. CDR3 amino acids: CASSRDSVVRTGELFF. In DNA form, the CDR3 reads TGTGCCAGCAGCAGGGACAGCGTCGTGCGTACCGGGGAGCTGTTTTTT.

The chain combines TRBV19 with TRBJ1-4; 9 nucleotides match TRBD1. With V trimmed by 7 bases and J by 5 bases, 8 bases remained unmatched. The germline gives CDR1 LNHDA, CDR2 SQIVND (reference sequence). The CDR3 is 15 residues long. CDR3 coding DNA: TGTGCCAGTATTCCCGGGACAGGGACGAATGAAAAACTGTTTTTT. It encodes CASIPGTGTNEKLFF. The variable domain in full, with the rest retrieved from reference TRBV19 and TRBJ1-4, is DGGITQSPKYLFRKEGQNVTLSCEQNLNHDAMYWYRQDPGQGLRLIYYSQIVNDFQKGDIAEGYSVSREKKESFPLTVTSAQKNPTAFYLCASIPGTGTNEKLFFGSGTQLSVL.

This clone was observed a single time. V and J are TRBV19 and TRBJ1-1, with unresolved D. V was pared by 5 bases and J by 0 bases, with 10 bases between. From germline, CDR1 is LNHDA and CDR2 SQIVND (reference sequence). The CDR3 is 14 residues long. CDR3 residues: CASSLTRLNTEAFF. The DNA of the CDR3 is TGTGCCAGTAGTCTGACTAGGTTGAACACTGAAGCTTTCTTT.

This clone was detected only a few times. The rearrangement uses TRBV14 and TRBJ1-4, with a weak D call TRBD1 (5 bases). Looked up from germline, CDR1 is SGHDN and CDR2 is FVKESK. The CDR3 is 13 residues long. V was cut by 4 bases and J by 10 bases, with 13 bases left in between. The CDR3 spells CASSPPQGLKLFF. DNA of the CDR3: TGTGCCAGCAGCCCCCCCCAGGGACTAAAACTGTTTTTT. The complete variable domain, with remaining parts taken from reference TRBV14 and TRBJ1-4, reads EAGVTQFPSHSVIEKGQTVTLRCDPISGHDNLYWYRRVMGKEIKFLLHFVKESKQDESGMPNNRFLAERTGGTYSTLKVQPAELEDSGVYFCASSPPQGLKLFFGSGTQLSVL.

The chain couples TRBV9 to TRBJ2-1; TRBD1 aligns across 7 bases. The CDR3 covers 15 residues. With 3 bases clipped from V and 2 bases from J, the junction kept 5 bases outside the gene matches. Per the germline V gene, CDR1 is SGDLS and CDR2 is YYNGEE. The CDR3 sequence: CASSDQGGAYNEQFF. In DNA form, the CDR3 reads TGTGCCAGCAGCGACCAAGGGGGCGCCTACAATGAGCAGTTCTTC.

The rearrangement links TRBV2 to TRBJ1-5; TRBD1 might be the D (6 bases). V was pared by 6 bases and J by 2 bases, with 11 bases between. The CDR3 covers 14 residues. Germline lookup yields CDR1 SNHLY and CDR2 FYNNEI. Here the CDR3 DNA reads TGTGCCAGCAGCAACAGGGAAGGCAATCAGCCCCAGCATTTT. This translates into CASSNREGNQPQHF.

CDR3 in amino acids: CASSQKISGASTDTQYF. CDR3 DNA: TGTGCCAGCAGCCAGAAGATTAGCGGGGCTAGCACAGATACGCAGTATTTT. The chain uses TRBV4-2 and TRBJ2-3; 8 bases match TRBD2. V lost 3 bases and J lost 0; bases outside the gene matches: 8. CDR1 and CDR2 (germline): LGHNA, YNFKEQ. The CDR3 consists of 17 residues.

The chain couples TRBV19 to TRBJ2-1, with TRBD2 as a possible D gene (6 bases). V shed 6 bases and J shed 8 bases, with 11 bases lying between them. The CDR3 length is 12 residues. Germline assignment: CDR1 LNHDA and CDR2 SQIVND (reference sequence). The CDR3 is CASSHWGDEQFF. The CDR3, as DNA: TGTGCCAGTAGCCATTGGGGGGATGAGCAGTTCTTC.